This paragraph reports one T cell receptor (beta chain). The CDR3 totals 16 residues. Germline CDR1 and CDR2: SGHRS and YFSETQ. With V trimmed by 4 bases and J by 4 bases, 13 bases remained unmatched. This entry comes from a study of blood T cell repertoires in COVID-19. Study background: Samples taken during acute and convalescent COVID-19 were collected in the United States, Italy and Spain. In each case, the material was cDNA or gDNA derived from T cells, B-cell-depleted T cells, or PBMCs.

Authors' methods: The assay estimated nucleated cells by amplifying reference gene primers. The assay was immunoSEQ multiplex PCR, and TCRdb's table has in-frame clones only and misses some. V and J calls and clone size follow that table, whereas D and trimming were derived from the DNA. This sample has about 220,000 clones, with around 84% found just once. The TCR comes from a human donor in a cohort sampled during active COVID-19. The source material was peripheral blood. The rearrangement uses TRBV5-1 and TRBJ1-1, with 7 bases that match TRBD1. The CDR3, as DNA: TGCGCCAGCAGCCCGGAACTTACAGGGGAGGCCACTGAAGCTTTCTTT. Its translation: CASSPELTGEATEAFF.